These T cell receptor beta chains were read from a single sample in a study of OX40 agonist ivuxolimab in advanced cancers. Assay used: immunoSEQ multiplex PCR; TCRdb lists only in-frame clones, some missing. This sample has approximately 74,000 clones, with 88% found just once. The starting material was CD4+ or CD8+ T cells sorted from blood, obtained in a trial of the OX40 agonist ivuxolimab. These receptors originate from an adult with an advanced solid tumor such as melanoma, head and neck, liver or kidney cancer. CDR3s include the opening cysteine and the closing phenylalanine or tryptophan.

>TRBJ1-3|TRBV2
CASSERGRQRSLGGNTIYF
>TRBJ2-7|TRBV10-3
CAISETRERAYEQYF
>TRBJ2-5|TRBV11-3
CASSLIRAAGAEETQYF
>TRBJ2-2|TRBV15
CATSSTGGERTGELFF
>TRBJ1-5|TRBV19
CASSAQSTLELYSNQPQHF
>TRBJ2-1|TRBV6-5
CASRMTGWYNEQFF
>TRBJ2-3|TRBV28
CASSPGGSSGNTPTDTQYF
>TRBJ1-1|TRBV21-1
CASSKGEQFMNTEAFF
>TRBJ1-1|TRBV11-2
CASSQRTGRYTEAFF
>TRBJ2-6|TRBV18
CASSPTIGQGWANVLTF
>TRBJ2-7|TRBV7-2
CASSLGTGSYPYEQYF
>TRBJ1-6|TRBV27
CASSLAEGNSPLHF
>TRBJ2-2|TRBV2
CASSTDTNTGELFF
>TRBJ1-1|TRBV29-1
CSVAFWGGNTEAFF
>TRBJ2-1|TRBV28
CASRVEANEQFF
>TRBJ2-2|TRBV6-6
CASSVSLGRTGELFF
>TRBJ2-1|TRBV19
CASSYLAGLNEQFF
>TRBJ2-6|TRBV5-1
CASSQNSGQTGANVLTF
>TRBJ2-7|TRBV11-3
CASSLAQTYEQYF
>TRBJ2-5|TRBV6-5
CASRGTGGETQYF
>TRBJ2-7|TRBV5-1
CASSLGQGQDDEQYF
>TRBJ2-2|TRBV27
CASSSASGSAGELFF
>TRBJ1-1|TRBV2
CASTGGGTEAFF
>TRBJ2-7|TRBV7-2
CASSPTGTTTYEQYF
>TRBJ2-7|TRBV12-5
CASGKKGPKYEQYF
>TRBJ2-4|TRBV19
CASSILGFGVAKNIQYF
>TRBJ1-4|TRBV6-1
CASSGDRGQEKLFF
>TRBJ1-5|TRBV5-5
CASSPGWGNQPQHF
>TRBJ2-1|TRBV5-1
CASSLTSLSYPPDNEQFF
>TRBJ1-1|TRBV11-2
CASSFSQMNTEAFF
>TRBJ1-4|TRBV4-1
CASSQDLVEKLFF
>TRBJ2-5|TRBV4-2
CASSQLAGGPETQYF
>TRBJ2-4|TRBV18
CASSPRGNIQYF
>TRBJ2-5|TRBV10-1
CASSGDSGTQETQYF
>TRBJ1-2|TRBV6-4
CASSDSLRGERGYTF
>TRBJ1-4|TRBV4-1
CASSQGAGEKLFF
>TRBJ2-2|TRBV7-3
CASSPGTSGRSGELFF
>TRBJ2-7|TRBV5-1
CASSRGQGIYEQYF
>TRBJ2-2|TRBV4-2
CASSQGWGRGTGELFF
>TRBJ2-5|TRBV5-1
CASSEQGQVGETQYF
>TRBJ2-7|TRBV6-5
CASSRQVIGSYEQYF
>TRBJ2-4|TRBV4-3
CASSQGQGGNIQYF
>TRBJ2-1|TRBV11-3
CASSLDSYNEQFF
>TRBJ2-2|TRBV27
CASSRANTGELFF
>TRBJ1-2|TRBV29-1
CSVDHQHYGYTF
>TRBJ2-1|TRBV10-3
CAIRGDTQTEFF
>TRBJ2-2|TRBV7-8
CASSLAGSGELFF
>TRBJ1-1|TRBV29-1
CSVGAGRDTEAFF
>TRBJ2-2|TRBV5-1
CASKGGSGTGELFF